These 32 T cell receptor beta chains were sequenced from one sample in a study of T cell responses to AZD1222 COVID-19 vaccine. Sequencing used immunoSEQ multiplex PCR; TCRdb keeps in-frame clones, though not all of them. The profile shows some 170,000 clones, 85% to 90% of them singletons. Sequencing used peripheral blood, obtained on day 0 of AZD1222 vaccination. These receptors were obtained from an adult in good health.

The chain links TRBV19 to TRBJ1-2, with 7 bases aligning to TRBD1. Germline V lookup: CDR1 LNHDA, CDR2 SQIVND (reference sequence). The V and J ends lost 5 bases and 8 bases, in that order; junction bases with no gene match: 8. This CDR3 comprises 13 residues. Here the CDR3 DNA reads TGTGCCAGTAGTCGGACAGGTGAAGGGGGCTACACCTTC. Translating it yields CASSRTGEGGYTF.

A single count supports this clone. The V call is TRBV5-1, the J call TRBJ2-1; 10 positions match TRBD1. Germline V lookup: CDR1 SGHRS, CDR2 YFSETQ. This CDR3 spans 15 amino acids. V gave up 8 bases and J gave up 0 bases; unmatched junction bases: 5. Written as DNA, the CDR3 is TGCGCCAGTAAGGGACAGGGGAGCTCCTACAATGAGCAGTTCTTC. It specifies CASKGQGSSYNEQFF.

This clone was seen once. The V call is TRBV4-2, the J call TRBJ2-1; D possibly uses TRBD1 or TRBD2 (6 bases each). The CDR3 contains 15 residues. The germline V gene encodes CDR1 LGHNA and CDR2 YNFKEQ. The V end lost 0 bases, the J end lost 8 bases, and 14 bases lay between the germline ends. The CDR3 sequence is CASSQEGGRVDEQFF. The CDR3 coding sequence is TGTGCCAGCAGCCAAGAAGGGGGGCGGGTGGATGAGCAGTTCTTC.

CDR3 in DNA: TGCGCCAGCAGCCGAACCGGGACAGGCAACTATGGCTACACCTTC. Translating it yields CASSRTGTGNYGYTF. This chain connects TRBV4-1 to TRBJ1-2; TRBD1 matches at 8 bases. Germline CDR1 MGHRA, CDR2 YSYEKL. V gave up 4 bases and J gave up 2 bases; unmatched junction bases: 6. The CDR3 loop spans 15 amino acids.

In this sample, this clone turned up a few times. The chain recombines TRBV18 with TRBJ1-2; 7 bases match TRBD1. V shed 5 bases and J 4 bases; nucleotides not matched to a gene: 7. The CDR3 is 14 amino acids. Germline-derived CDR1 and CDR2 are KGHSH and LQKENI. Here the CDR3 DNA reads TGTGCCAGCTCAACACTCGACAGGGCCTATGGCTACACCTTC. The encoded protein is CASSTLDRAYGYTF.

This chain connects TRBV7-3 to TRBJ2-1; 13 nucleotides align to TRBD2. The germline V gene has CDR1 SGHTA and CDR2 FQGTGA. The junction had 6 bases not matched to a gene; V was cut back by 1 base and J by 6 bases. This CDR3 has 17 amino acids. CDR3 region: CASSLRPTSGRTNEQFF. CDR3 DNA sequence: TGTGCCAGCAGCTTAAGGCCGACTAGCGGGAGGACCAATGAGCAGTTCTTC.

This chain uses TRBV5-1 with TRBJ2-1; D possibly corresponds to TRBD2 (5 bases). Germline V gives CDR1 SGHRS, CDR2 YFSETQ. The CDR3 covers 13 residues. Deletions cut 0 bases from V and 10 bases from J, with 11 bases between. The CDR3 is CASSLVTGGEQFF. CDR3 DNA: TGCGCCAGCAGCTTGGTCACCGGCGGGGAGCAGTTCTTC. Using reference TRBV5-1 and TRBJ2-1 for the parts outside the CDR3, the full variable domain is KAGVTQTPRYLIKTRGQQVTLSCSPISGHRSVSWYQQTPGQGLQFLFEYFSETQRNKGNFPGRFSGRQFSNSRSEMNVSTLELGDSALYLCASSLVTGGEQFFGPGTRLTVL.

V usage is TRBV5-6 and J usage is TRBJ1-1; tentative D call: TRBD1 (5 bases). This CDR3 comprises 12 residues. Per the germline V gene, CDR1 is SGHDT and CDR2 is YYEEEE. The V end lost 4 bases, the J end lost 4 bases, and 8 bases lay between the germline ends. The CDR3 here is CASSRQTTEAFF. CDR3 bases: TGTGCCAGCAGCAGACAGACCACTGAAGCTTTCTTT.

The chain links TRBV19 to TRBJ2-7; 10 nucleotides line up with TRBD2. V lost 4 bases, J lost 6 bases, and 12 bases stayed unmatched. This CDR3 spans 16 amino acids. In germline, CDR1 is LNHDA, CDR2 SQIVND (reference sequence). The CDR3 reads CASSNLGLAGAGEQYF. The CDR3 DNA sequence: TGTGCCAGTAGTAACCTCGGGCTAGCGGGAGCCGGCGAGCAGTACTTC. Looking up the rest from reference TRBV19 and TRBJ2-7 gives the full variable domain: DGGITQSPKYLFRKEGQNVTLSCEQNLNHDAMYWYRQDPGQGLRLIYYSQIVNDFQKGDIAEGYSVSREKKESFPLTVTSAQKNPTAFYLCASSNLGLAGAGEQYFGPGTRLTVT.

V usage is TRBV6-5 and J usage is TRBJ1-2, with TRBD1 matching 9 bases. J lost 9 bases, V lost 10 bases, and 15 bases had no gene match. The germline gives CDR1 MNHEY, CDR2 SVGAGI. The CDR3 consists of 14 residues. The CDR3 loop reads CATFRGGTGISYTF. The DNA of the CDR3 is TGTGCCACGTTCCGGGGGGGGACAGGGATTAGCTACACCTTC.

This clone appeared a single time. V gene TRBV7-9 combines with J gene TRBJ1-1; D possibly corresponds to TRBD1 (5 bases). Looked up from germline, CDR1 is SEHNR and CDR2 is FQNEAQ (reference sequence). The CDR3 spans 15 residues. Between the trimmed V and J ends, which lost 5 bases and 5 bases, there was a span of 18 bases. Here the CDR3 reads CASSQERGLGTEAFF. CDR3 coding DNA: TGTGCCAGCAGCCAAGAGAGGGGATTGGGTACTGAAGCTTTCTTT.

The genes are TRBV7-6 and TRBJ2-5, with 7 bases that match TRBD2. CDR1 is SGHVS and CDR2 is FNYEAQ in the germline V gene. Trimming took 3 bases from V and 5 from J; bases not matched to a gene: 6. The CDR3 contains 14 residues. The CDR3 protein is CASSLLGGSETQYF. CDR3 DNA sequence: TGTGCCAGCAGCTTGTTGGGCGGGAGCGAGACCCAGTACTTC.

The chain uses TRBV5-4 and TRBJ2-1, with a tentative D call TRBD2 (6 bases). This CDR3 is built from 12 residues. Germline loops: CDR1 SGHNT, CDR2 YYREEE (reference sequence). Trimming took 0 bases from V and 9 from J, leaving 7 bases between them. CDR3 in amino acids: CASSLGGGEQFF. The CDR3 DNA follows: TGTGCCAGCAGCTTGGGGGGAGGTGAGCAGTTCTTC.

The chain uses TRBV2 and TRBJ1-4, with 7 bases that match TRBD1. This CDR3 spans 15 amino acids. Germline values: CDR1 SNHLY, CDR2 FYNNEI. With V trimmed by 7 bases and J by 5 bases, 10 bases remained unmatched. The CDR3 here is CASTALTGKNEKLFF. DNA for the CDR3: TGTGCCAGCACTGCCCTGACAGGGAAAAATGAAAAACTGTTTTTT.

The chain joins TRBV28 to TRBJ1-2, with D perhaps TRBD1 (5 bases). This CDR3 comprises 12 residues. The V gene lost 6 bases and the J gene lost 4 bases, with 9 bases spanning the gap. Per germline, CDR1 MDHEN and CDR2 SYDVKM. CDR3 region: CASRGVVYGYTF. CDR3 bases: TGTGCCAGCAGAGGGGTAGTCTATGGCTACACCTTC.

The rearrangement joins TRBV9 to TRBJ2-1, with D unresolved. Germline CDR1 SGDLS, CDR2 YYNGEE. This CDR3 contains 15 residues. Trimming took 0 bases from V and 7 from J, leaving 14 bases between them. The CDR3 bases are TGTGCCAGCAGCGTAGGAACCCTGGGGAAAAATGAGCAGTTCTTC. It yields the protein CASSVGTLGKNEQFF.

This chain joins TRBV7-2 and TRBJ2-7, with TRBD2 matching 7 bases. J lost 3 bases, V lost 2 bases, and 4 bases had no gene match. CDR3 length: 14 residues. Looked up from germline, CDR1 is SGHTA and CDR2 is FQGNSA. The CDR3 loop is CASSLQRGGYEQYF. The CDR3 DNA sequence: TGTGCCAGCAGCTTACAGCGGGGAGGCTACGAGCAGTACTTC.

This rearrangement joins TRBV4-3 to TRBJ1-4; a possible D gene is TRBD1 (6 bases). With 0 bases removed from V and 5 bases from J, the gap between germline ends came to 13 bases. Germline V gives CDR1 LGHNA, CDR2 YSLEER. CDR3 size: 16 residues. The CDR3 DNA sequence: TGCGCCAGCAGCCAAGATCGACAGGCCTCGAATGAAAAACTGTTTTTT. Protein product: CASSQDRQASNEKLFF.

The CDR3 nucleotides read TGTGCCAGCAGCTCGGACAGTAACACTGAAGCTTTCTTT. Amino acids: CASSSDSNTEAFF. V usage is TRBV7-2 and J usage is TRBJ1-1; a weak D match, TRBD1 (6 bases). Germline values: CDR1 SGHTA, CDR2 FQGNSA. V shed 4 bases and J shed 2 bases, with 8 bases lying between them. The CDR3 totals 13 residues.

The chain joins TRBV5-1 to TRBJ1-1; D call uncertain. The CDR3 totals 13 residues. The germline V gene encodes CDR1 SGHRS and CDR2 YFSETQ. Trimming pared 5 bases from V and 0 bases from J, leaving 8 bases between. The chain's CDR3 is CASSYQVNTEAFF. The CDR3 DNA sequence: TGCGCCAGCAGTTATCAGGTGAACACTGAAGCTTTCTTT.

V usage is TRBV7-3 and J usage is TRBJ2-7; D may be TRBD1 (5 bases). The CDR3 is made up of 13 amino acids. Trimming cost V 0 bases and J 7 bases, with 10 bases left between them. Germline loops: CDR1 SGHTA, CDR2 FQGTGA. Here the CDR3 reads CASSLTGVGEQYF. The DNA of the CDR3 is TGTGCCAGCAGCTTAACAGGGGTAGGAGAGCAGTACTTC. The whole variable domain, remainder taken from reference TRBV7-3 and TRBJ2-7, is GAGVSQTPSNKVTEKGKYVELRCDPISGHTALYWYRQSLGQGPEFLIYFQGTGAADDSGLPNDRFFAVRPEGSVSTLKIQRTERGDSAVYLCASSLTGVGEQYFGPGTRLTVT.

J is TRBJ1-4 and V is TRBV5-1, with TRBD1 matching over 7 bases. CDR1 is SGHRS, CDR2 YFSETQ, per germline. The CDR3 covers 14 residues. V dropped 0 bases and J dropped 4; count of bases not matched to a gene: 0. The CDR3 sequence is CASSLGDSNEKLFF. In nucleotides, the CDR3 is TGCGCCAGCAGCTTGGGGGACAGTAATGAAAAACTGTTTTTT.

CDR3 region: CASSIVGGNTEAFF. The DNA of the CDR3 is TGTGCCAGTAGTATAGTTGGAGGGAACACTGAAGCTTTCTTT. This chain uses TRBV19 with TRBJ1-1; D remains ambiguous. Per the germline V gene, CDR1 is LNHDA and CDR2 is SQIVND (reference sequence). The V and J ends lost 1 base and 1 base respectively, with 7 bases between them. This CDR3 spans 14 amino acids.

The chain combines TRBV28 with TRBJ2-6; D gene unclear. Germline CDR1 MDHEN, CDR2 SYDVKM. The CDR3 extends over 13 amino acids. Trimming stripped 5 bases from V and 2 bases from J, with 4 bases between. CDR3 amino acids: CASSLPGANVLTF. CDR3 nucleotides: TGTGCCAGCAGTCTACCTGGGGCCAACGTCCTGACTTTC.

The V and J genes are TRBV27 and TRBJ1-1, with 7 bases lining up with TRBD1. The germline gives CDR1 MNHEY, CDR2 SMNVEV (reference sequence). The CDR3 has 13 residues. V was pared by 7 bases and J by 6 bases, with 8 bases of the junction left unmatched. CDR3 bases: TGTGCCAGCACCTCAGGGGGTATATCTGAAGCTTTCTTT. Amino acids: CASTSGGISEAFF.

The chain recombines TRBV6-2 or TRBV6-3 with TRBJ1-5; a weak D match, TRBD1 (5 bases). Germline V gene sequence: CDR1 MNHEY, CDR2 SVGEGT. The V gene lost 5 bases and the J gene lost 0 bases, with 20 bases spanning the gap. CDR3 size: 18 residues. CDR3 amino acids: CASSRDGPVSNSNQPQHF. As DNA, the CDR3 is TGTGCCAGCAGTCGGGACGGCCCAGTGAGCAATAGCAATCAGCCCCAGCATTTT.

The chain is built from TRBV27 and TRBJ1-2, with D perhaps TRBD1 (6 bases). Germline V gene lookup returns CDR1 MNHEY and CDR2 SMNVEV (reference sequence). The V gene lost 6 bases and the J gene lost 5 bases, with 10 bases spanning the gap. The CDR3 length is 12 residues. The CDR3 sequence is CASRTGAYGYTF. DNA for the CDR3: TGTGCCAGCAGGACGGGGGCGTATGGCTACACCTTC.

This clone is a singleton in its sample. The V gene is TRBV12-3 or TRBV12-4, the J gene TRBJ2-7, with D tentatively TRBD2 (6 bases). CDR3 length: 11 amino acids. Trimming left V 7 bases short and J 7 bases short, with 11 bases between. CDR3 nucleotide sequence: TGTGCCAGCACCCGACTAGGGGAGCAGTACTTC. Protein product: CASTRLGEQYF.

The chain combines TRBV6-2 or TRBV6-3 with TRBJ2-3; a possible D gene is TRBD2 (5 bases). CDR1 MNHEY and CDR2 SVGEGT come from the germline V gene. CDR3 length equals 14 residues. The ends were cut back, 5 bases at V and 2 bases at J, with 11 bases in the middle. The CDR3 here is CASSPGLNTDTQYF. In DNA, the CDR3 is TGTGCCAGCAGTCCCGGACTTAACACAGATACGCAGTATTTT.

CDR3 coding DNA: TGTGCCAGCAGCTCTCGGGACTACCTAGGGAATGAGCAGTTCTTC. Its translation is CASSSRDYLGNEQFF. This sequence joins TRBV5-6 and TRBJ2-1; 7 bases fit TRBD2. Germline loops: CDR1 SGHDT, CDR2 YYEEEE. After removal of 3 bases from V and 7 bases from J, the junction contained 10 bases not matched to a gene. The CDR3 is 15 amino acids.

This chain uses TRBV7-2 with TRBJ1-2; D unresolved. This CDR3 has 14 amino acids. Germline V gene data show CDR1 as SGHTA and CDR2 as FQGNSA. V lost 2 bases and J lost 4, with 11 bases in between. CDR3 in DNA: TGTGCCAGCAGCTTAACTAATTCCCGCTATGGCTACACCTTC. Translated, it gives CASSLTNSRYGYTF.

The chain is built from TRBV5-1 and TRBJ2-1; tentatively, D is TRBD2 (6 bases). The CDR3 is 16 amino acids. The germline V gene encodes CDR1 SGHRS and CDR2 YFSETQ. Trimming removed 0 bases at V and 0 bases at J, with 10 bases between. For the CDR3, the DNA is TGCGCCAGCAGCTTGGCCCCGGGAGTCTCCTACAATGAGCAGTTCTTC. Translating it yields CASSLAPGVSYNEQFF.